This TCR beta chain was sequenced for a study of T cell responses to AZD1222 COVID-19 vaccine. Study-wide findings and caveats: Increases in Spike-specific TCR breadth and depth were seen after two AZD1222 doses. Just a handful of AZD1222 recipients tested seropositive at baseline.

Trimming left V 7 bases short and J 5 bases short, with 19 bases between. Germline CDR1 MNHNY, CDR2 SVGAGI (reference sequence). CDR3 length equals 15 residues. TCRdb keeps only in-frame clones here, not all; method: immunoSEQ multiplex PCR. The sample shows about 76,000 clones, around 80% of them seen only once. Worth noting for this clone: The antigen is not known.

The V and J genes are TRBV6-6 and TRBJ2-3, with D perhaps TRBD1 or TRBD2 (6 bases each). The sequencing here drew on peripheral blood, taken 28 days after the second dose of the MenACWY control vaccine. The TCR was taken from an adult who received the MenACWY meningococcal vaccine as a control. CDR3 bases: TGTGCCAGCACCGGGAGCGCAGGGGCCGGAGATACGCAGTATTTT. The encoded protein is CASTGSAGAGDTQYF.